The 14 T cell receptor beta chains listed next were all sequenced from one sample in a study of blood T cell repertoires in COVID-19 (dated by TCRdb to the early 2020s). Libraries were made using the immunoSEQ multiplex PCR assay. This immuneACCESS table, as held by TCRdb, lists in-frame sequences with V and J called but not all clones. Of the missing ones, under half trace to an unresolved V gene in checked studies; the others have no known cause. Present in this sample are 130,000 to 150,000 clones, roughly 82% of which were seen just once. 9.5% to 13% of the sample comes from the top ten. The sample was peripheral blood. These receptors originate from a man aged 55 to 70 with active or convalescent COVID-19.

V gene TRBV18 combines with J gene TRBJ1-5; D might be TRBD1 (6 bases). The V gene's germline CDR1 is KGHSH and CDR2 LQKENI. V was shortened by 1 base and J by 6 bases, with 16 bases between the two germline ends. The CDR3 length is 16 residues. CDR3 protein: CASSPQLRGSTQPQHF. CDR3 sequence (DNA): TGTGCCAGCTCACCACAACTCAGGGGTTCGACTCAGCCCCAGCATTTT.

The CDR3 reads CASSLSSVTGELFF. The CDR3 bases are TGTGCCAGCAGTTTATCCTCAGTCACCGGGGAGCTGTTTTTT. The rearrangement links TRBV27 to TRBJ2-2, with D hard to call. Between the trimmed V and J ends, which lost 0 bases and 4 bases, there was a span of 6 bases. Germline V gives CDR1 MNHEY, CDR2 SMNVEV (reference sequence). This CDR3 has 14 residues.

The genes are TRBV10-2 and TRBJ1-5, with D possibly matching TRBD1 (5 bases). V was pared by 10 bases and J by 1 base, with 23 bases between. The CDR3 covers 17 residues. Germline CDR1 and CDR2: WSHSY and SAAADI. The CDR3 bases are TGCGCCACCAGGGACTTCCGGGTCCCATCGAGCAATCAGCCCCAGCATTTT. Its translation is CATRDFRVPSSNQPQHF.

In its sample, this clone was seen a few times. This rearrangement joins TRBV10-1 to TRBJ2-1, with 9 bases matching TRBD2. The V and J ends lost 6 bases and 5 bases, in that order; junction bases with no gene match: 8. Per germline, CDR1 WNHNN and CDR2 SYGVQD (reference sequence). This CDR3 comprises 15 residues. CDR3 protein: CASSRNSGGNNEQFF. As DNA, the CDR3 is TGCGCCAGCAGCAGAAATAGCGGGGGAAACAATGAGCAGTTCTTC.

The chain is built from TRBV5-6 and TRBJ2-3, with 8 bases lining up with TRBD1. Germline lookup yields CDR1 SGHDT and CDR2 YYEEEE. Trimming at V came to 2 bases and at J to 3 bases, leaving 2 bases not matched to a gene. The CDR3 has 14 residues. The CDR3: CASSFRTGTDTQYF. Here the CDR3 DNA reads TGTGCCAGCAGCTTCCGGACAGGGACAGATACGCAGTATTTT.

V usage is TRBV7-6 and J usage is TRBJ2-3; TRBD2 matches 8 bases. The CDR3 length is 15 residues. Germline values: CDR1 SGHVS, CDR2 FNYEAQ. With 0 bases clipped from V and 5 bases from J, the junction kept 4 bases outside the gene matches. CDR3 DNA sequence: TGTGCCAGCAGCTTAGCTAGCGGGATGGAAGATACGCAGTATTTT. Its translation is CASSLASGMEDTQYF. The full variable domain, completed using reference TRBV7-6 and TRBJ2-3, is GAGVSQSPRYKVTKRGQDVALRCDPISGHVSLYWYRQALGQGPEFLTYFNYEAQQDKSGLPNDRFSAERPEGSISTLTIQRTEQRDSAMYRCASSLASGMEDTQYFGPGTRLTVL.

The V and J genes are TRBV5-4 and TRBJ2-1, with TRBD2 identical over 9 bases. Per germline, CDR1 SGHNT and CDR2 YYREEE (reference sequence). The CDR3 runs 16 residues. The junction had 4 bases not matched to a gene; V was cut back by 0 bases and J by 3 bases. The CDR3 DNA reads TGTGCCAGCAGCTTGGGGACTAGCGAATACTACAATGAGCAGTTCTTC. It specifies CASSLGTSEYYNEQFF.

The chain has TRBV11-3 and TRBJ2-3; possibly TRBD2 for D (5 bases). Germline V lookup: CDR1 SGHNT, CDR2 YENEEA. The CDR3 sequence is 14 residues long. V dropped 1 base and J dropped 0 bases, with 5 bases sitting between them. This chain's CDR3 is CASSLGGSTDTQYF. DNA for the CDR3: TGTGCCAGCAGCTTAGGCGGGAGCACAGATACGCAGTATTTT.

The DNA for the CDR3 is TGTGCCACCAGTGATGGGGCTGAGGCTCGGCAGTTCTTC. Encoded protein: CATSDGAEARQFF. The rearrangement uses TRBV24-1 and TRBJ2-1; tentative D call: TRBD1 (5 bases). V was cut by 3 bases and J by 12 bases, with 14 bases left in between. CDR1 is KGHDR, CDR2 SFDVKD, per germline. This CDR3 spans 13 amino acids.

The chain couples TRBV11-2 to TRBJ1-1; weak D call: TRBD1 (6 bases). This CDR3 region has 15 residues. Germline CDR1 and CDR2: SGHAT and FQNNGV. Trimming took 6 bases from V and 5 from J, leaving 19 bases between them. CDR3 sequence (DNA): TGTGCCAGCAGTAAAATTAGCAGGGGTCGGACTGAAGCTTTCTTT. It is translated as CASSKISRGRTEAFF.

This sequence joins TRBV28 and TRBJ1-1; D gene uncertain. V was pared by 2 bases and J by 0 bases, with 16 bases between. CDR3 length: 17 amino acids. In germline, CDR1 is MDHEN, CDR2 SYDVKM. CDR3 residues: CASSLLSELLMNTEAFF. CDR3 in DNA: TGTGCCAGCAGTTTACTTTCGGAGTTGTTAATGAACACTGAAGCTTTCTTT.

To note about this clone: Distinct nucleotide sequences in the sample also encode this CDR3. This chain uses TRBV19 with TRBJ2-2, with 8 bases lining up with TRBD2. This CDR3 has 16 amino acids. V gave up 6 bases and J gave up 7 bases; unmatched junction bases: 13. Germline values: CDR1 LNHDA, CDR2 SQIVND (reference sequence). CDR3 in DNA: TGTGCCAGTAGATCGGGTCCGGGGGGGGCGGACGGGGAGCTGTTTTTT. Protein sequence: CASRSGPGGADGELFF.

The chain is built from TRBV19 and TRBJ1-5; D is perhaps TRBD1 (6 bases). The CDR3 sequence is 12 residues long. The V gene lost 7 bases and the J gene lost 4 bases, with 8 bases spanning the gap. Germline assignment: CDR1 LNHDA and CDR2 SQIVND (reference sequence). The CDR3 DNA reads TGTGCCAGTAATCAGGGGAATCAGCCCCAGCATTTT. This gives the protein CASNQGNQPQHF.

J is TRBJ2-3 and V is TRBV6-2 or TRBV6-3, with 8 bases matching TRBD1. The CDR3 is made up of 17 amino acids. V trimming: 2 bases; J trimming: 0 bases; junction bases outside the gene matches: 7. CDR1 and CDR2 (germline): MNHEY, SVGEGT. CDR3: CASSYSTGGTSTDTQYF. DNA of the CDR3: TGTGCCAGCAGTTACAGTACAGGGGGTACTAGCACAGATACGCAGTATTTT.